This TCR beta chain was captured in a study of blood T cell repertoires in COVID-19. This clone was seen only a few times. Clones were read by immunoSEQ multiplex PCR, and TCRdb kept only the in-frame ones, dropping some. The sample has tens of thousands of clones, over 55% seen once; the top ten hold 4.8%. Sequencing input: peripheral blood. The clonotype originates from a woman aged 70-85 years with COVID-19, enrolled during active disease.

CDR3: CASIRRQPVSYEQYF. CDR3 nucleotide sequence: TGTGCCAGCATAAGGAGGCAGCCTGTGAGCTACGAGCAGTACTTC. The chain is built from TRBV7-6 and TRBJ2-7; TRBD2 is a possible D gene (5 bases). The CDR3 is 15 amino acids. With 7 bases removed from V and 3 bases from J, the gap between germline ends came to 19 bases. Germline CDR1 is SGHVS and CDR2 is FNYEAQ.